These T cell receptor beta chains were read from a single sample in a study of blood T cell repertoires in COVID-19. Here immunoSEQ multiplex PCR was the method, and the copy in TCRdb shows in-frame clones only, minus some. The top ten hold around 9.5% of the sample, which has 180,000 or so clones, 70% to 85% seen once. The sample taken for sequencing was peripheral blood. Source of these receptors: a woman at least 80 years old with acute or convalescent COVID-19. The CDR3 runs from the conserved cysteine through the conserved F or W.

TRBJ2-3 TRBV29-1 CSVRGQGVHTDTQYF
TRBJ2-7 TRBV19 CASSPGQGRTSYEQYF
TRBJ2-1 TRBV5-4 CASSLTFPTSGPSNEQFF
TRBJ1-2 TRBV6-5 CASRQNRASYTF
TRBJ2-1 TRBV6-5 CASGSGGAVNEQFF
TRBJ2-1 TRBV7-9 CASSFLGGVAGGSSNEQFF
TRBJ2-5 TRBV7-2 CASSPQRGSETQYF
TRBJ1-2 TRBV18 CASSFRDSNYGYTF
TRBJ2-3 TRBV5-1 CASRFGRGDGTDTQYF
TRBJ2-2 TRBV5-1 CASSLAGQANTGELFF
TRBJ1-1 TRBV11-1 CASSFYQGRNTEAFF
TRBJ2-1 TRBV6-5 CASLSTGSADNEQFF
TRBJ1-2 TRBV7-2 CASSLTGGAGYGYTF
TRBJ1-6 TRBV18 CASSPGTLNSPLHF
TRBJ2-2 TRBV7-2 CASSLAAGTNTGELFF
TRBJ1-2 TRBV7-9 CASSLEGREYGYTF
TRBJ2-1 TRBV11-3 CASSLEGTSSYNEQFF